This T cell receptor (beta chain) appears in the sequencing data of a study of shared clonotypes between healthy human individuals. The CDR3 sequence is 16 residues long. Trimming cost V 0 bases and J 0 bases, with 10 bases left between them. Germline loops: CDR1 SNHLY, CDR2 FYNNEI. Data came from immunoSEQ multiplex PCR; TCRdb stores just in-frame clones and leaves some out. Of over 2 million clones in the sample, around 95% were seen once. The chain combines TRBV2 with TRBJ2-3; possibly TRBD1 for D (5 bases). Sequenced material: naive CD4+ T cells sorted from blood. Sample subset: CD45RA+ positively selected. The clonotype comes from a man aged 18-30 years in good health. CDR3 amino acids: CASSEANPGSTDTQYF. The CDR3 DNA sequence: TGTGCCAGCAGTGAAGCGAACCCAGGGAGCACAGATACGCAGTATTTT.